This TCR beta chain originates from a study of neurological immune-mediated disorders. The V segment lost 0 bases and the J segment 6 bases; nucleotides outside the gene matches: 6. There are 15 residues in the CDR3. CDR1 DFQATT and CDR2 SNEGSKA come from the germline V gene (reference sequence). Unsorted libraries were prepared from 2 million PBMCs held at -80 C. cDNA synthesis was performed by 5'RACE with 10-nucleotide random UMIs. TCRdb reprocessed the 5' RACE reads with MiXCR, giving one entry per CDR3 protein. This table holds tens of thousands of distinct CDR3 sequences, 4% to 6% found once. This clonotype showed up many times.

The sample was PBMCs. This receptor was obtained from a man between 18 and 35 years old with multiple sclerosis. The chain has TRBV20-1 and TRBJ2-1; TRBD2 matches at 9 bases. The CDR3 protein is CSAREPSGDSNEQFF. The CDR3 DNA is TGCAGTGCTAGAGAACCTAGCGGGGACTCCAATGAGCAGTTCTTC.